The following is a TCR beta chain sequence with its context. In the original processing: Reference gene primer amplification gave estimated nucleated cell counts. The table came from immunoSEQ multiplex PCR; TCRdb's copy has only in-frame clones and leaves some out. V and J calls and clone size are copied from that table; D and trimming were computed from the DNA. There are around 240,000 clones in the sample; approximately 86% occur only once, and more than 2.5% lies in the top ten. These data are taken from a study of blood T cell repertoires in COVID-19. The overall study: Acute and convalescent COVID-19 samples came from the United States, Italy and Spain. Sources were T cells, B-cell-depleted T cells, or PBMCs; the material itself was cDNA or gDNA.

J was trimmed by 1 base and V by 2 bases; bases with no gene match: 6. The germline V gene has CDR1 LNHDA and CDR2 SQIVND (reference sequence). The CDR3 runs 18 residues. The rearrangement joins TRBV19 to TRBJ2-5; TRBD2 matches at 14 bases. Input material: peripheral blood. The clonotype originates from a woman in her thirties who had recovered from COVID-19. The CDR3 region has the DNA TGTGCCAGTAGTATAAGTGGGACTAGCGGGGGAGTCCAAGAGACCCAGTACTTC. Translating it yields CASSISGTSGGVQETQYF.